These 22 T cell receptor beta chains came from one sample sequenced in a study of radiation and T cells in renal cell carcinoma. Measured with immunoSEQ multiplex PCR; TCRdb has only the in-frame clones, and not every one. The sample carries about 130,000 clones, about four fifths recorded once. The sample's time point: blood 2 weeks post-SBRT. Treatment described: 15 Gy SBRT to primary tumor, nephrectomy 4 weeks later. The sample consisted of blood, taken from a patient whose treatment included radiotherapy and nephrectomy. The receptors were sampled from a man aged 50-59 years with renal cell carcinoma.

This chain joins TRBV28 and TRBJ2-6; D gene uncertain. This CDR3 contains 16 residues. Trimming shortened V by 5 bases and J by 0 bases, and 11 bases separated the two germline ends. The germline gives CDR1 MDHEN, CDR2 SYDVKM. CDR3 DNA sequence: TGTGCCAGCAGTACAAATGTACACTCTGGGGCCAACGTCCTGACTTTC. Protein sequence: CASSTNVHSGANVLTF.

A few counts support this clone. The sample carries other DNA sequences with the same CDR3. This chain connects TRBV5-1 to TRBJ2-6; D call uncertain. Trimming took 2 bases from V and 1 from J, leaving 7 bases between them. The CDR3 runs 15 residues. The V gene's germline CDR1 is SGHRS and CDR2 YFSETQ. CDR3 sequence: CASSLGPSGANVLTF. As DNA, the CDR3 is TGCGCCAGCAGCTTAGGCCCTTCTGGGGCCAACGTCCTGACTTTC.

The chain joins TRBV29-1 to TRBJ2-7, with 9 positions matching TRBD2. Unmatched junction bases numbered 14, after V lost 7 bases and J lost 7 bases. The CDR3 spans 14 residues. From germline, CDR1 is SQVTM and CDR2 ANQGSEA. CDR3 DNA: TGCAGCGCCCGGCGCGGGGGGGATGTGAGGGAGCAGTACTTC. It translates to CSARRGGDVREQYF.

This chain joins TRBV4-3 and TRBJ2-2; D is ambiguous. The V end lost 1 base, the J end lost 0 bases, and 6 bases lay between the germline ends. The germline V gene encodes CDR1 LGHNA and CDR2 YSLEER. The CDR3 extends over 15 amino acids. The CDR3 region is CASSQVAANTGELFF. The CDR3, as DNA: TGCGCCAGCAGCCAAGTTGCCGCGAACACCGGGGAGCTGTTTTTT.

The J gene is TRBJ2-3, the V gene TRBV27; D gene unclear. This CDR3 has 13 residues. V was pared by 3 bases and J by 3 bases, with 7 bases between. Germline V gene lookup returns CDR1 MNHEY and CDR2 SMNVEV (reference sequence). In DNA form, the CDR3 reads TGTGCCAGCAGTTTCTCACAAACAGATACGCAGTATTTT. It encodes CASSFSQTDTQYF.

The chain couples TRBV5-4 to TRBJ2-3, with D possibly being TRBD1 or TRBD2 (6 bases each). This CDR3 is 16 amino acids long. CDR1 is SGHNT and CDR2 is YYREEE in the germline V gene (reference sequence). The V gene lost 0 bases and the J gene lost 2 bases, with 13 bases spanning the gap. The CDR3 coding sequence is TGTGCCAGCAGCTTGGGTCAGGGGCGGGACACAGATACGCAGTATTTT. Translation gives CASSLGQGRDTDTQYF. Combining the CDR3 with reference TRBV5-4 and TRBJ2-3 gives the whole variable domain ETGVTQSPTHLIKTRGQQVTLRCSSQSGHNTVSWYQQALGQGPQFIFQYYREEENGRGNFPPRFSGLQFPNYSSELNVNALELDDSALYLCASSLGQGRDTDTQYFGPGTRLTVL.

CDR3 sequence reads: CASKVVGTAAFF. The CDR3 nucleotides read TGTGCCAGCAAAGTCGTCGGGACAGCAGCTTTCTTT. V and J are TRBV6-5 and TRBJ1-1; TRBD1 matches 7 bases. The V gene end was trimmed by 7 bases and the J gene end by 10 bases; junction bases not matched to a gene: 9. The CDR3 is made up of 12 amino acids. Germline lookup yields CDR1 MNHEY and CDR2 SVGAGI.

The chain has TRBV19 and TRBJ2-3, with TRBD1 matching 7 bases. The CDR3 runs to 16 residues. The germline CDR1 and CDR2 sequences are LNHDA and SQIVND (reference sequence). With 1 base clipped from V and 4 bases from J, the junction kept 8 bases outside the gene matches. CDR3 in DNA: TGTGCCAGTAGTATAGGCCGAGACAGGGTTCCAGATACGCAGTATTTT. This encodes CASSIGRDRVPDTQYF.

The chain is built from TRBV13 and TRBJ1-1; tentative D call: TRBD1 (6 bases). The CDR3 totals 13 residues. Germline values: CDR1 PRHDT, CDR2 FYEKMQ (reference sequence). V lost 5 bases and J 7 bases, leaving 14 bases between the germline ends. CDR3 loop: CASSPLLQGEAFF. The CDR3 coding sequence is TGTGCCAGCAGCCCGTTACTACAGGGTGAAGCTTTCTTT.

V is TRBV7-9 and J is TRBJ1-2, with TRBD1 as a possible D gene (5 bases). Trimming removed 2 bases at V and 6 bases at J, with 13 bases between. This CDR3 has 14 residues. Germline CDR1 and CDR2: SEHNR and FQNEAQ (reference sequence). The CDR3 spells CASSLFAGDHGYTF. The CDR3 region has the DNA TGTGCCAGCAGCTTATTTGCGGGGGACCATGGCTACACCTTC.

The V gene is TRBV6-5, the J gene TRBJ1-1, with TRBD1 matching over 7 bases. V was clipped by 5 bases and J by 6 bases; unmatched bases: 9. The germline V gene encodes CDR1 MNHEY and CDR2 SVGAGI. The CDR3 is made up of 14 amino acids. The CDR3 nucleotides are TGTGCCAGCAGTAATCAGACAGGGTACTCTGAAGCTTTCTTT. Translated, it gives CASSNQTGYSEAFF.

V is TRBV2 and J is TRBJ1-2, with D unresolved. The CDR3 runs to 9 residues. Trimming stripped 3 bases from V and 8 bases from J, with 1 base between. CDR1 and CDR2 from the germline V gene are SNHLY and FYNNEI. The CDR3 reads CASSEGYTF. CDR3 nucleotides: TGTGCCAGCAGTGAGGGCTACACCTTC.

This clone was seen repeatedly, ten times or more. This rearrangement joins TRBV19 to TRBJ1-1; a weak D match, TRBD1 (5 bases). Trimming removed 5 bases from V and 3 bases from J, with 13 bases in between. There are 14 residues in the CDR3. From germline, CDR1 is LNHDA and CDR2 SQIVND (reference sequence). CDR3 nucleotide sequence: TGTGCCAGTAGTCTTGGCCTGGGGGACACTGAAGCTTTCTTT. Amino acid sequence: CASSLGLGDTEAFF.

Note on this clone: Sequence at one end of the junction differs from germline and may be a read error. The gene calls are TRBV27 and TRBJ1-4, with D possibly TRBD1 on 5 matching bases. Germline-derived CDR1 and CDR2 are MNHEY and SMNVEV (reference sequence). The CDR3 runs 9 residues. The CDR3 protein is CASSIQDSF. CDR3 nucleotides: TGTGCCAGCAGTATACAGGATTCCTTT.

The chain carries TRBV4-3 and TRBJ1-2; a weak D match, TRBD1 (5 bases). CDR3 length equals 15 residues. Trimming removed 0 bases from V and 5 bases from J, with 13 bases in between. From germline, CDR1 is LGHNA and CDR2 YSLEER. CDR3 sequence reads: CASSQDKRGRYGYTF. The CDR3 DNA follows: TGCGCCAGCAGCCAAGATAAGAGGGGCAGATATGGCTACACCTTC.

In its sample, this clone was seen a few times. The chain carries TRBV18 and TRBJ2-1; TRBD1 matches 10 bases. After removal of 6 bases from V and 7 bases from J, the junction contained 9 bases not matched to a gene. Germline V gives CDR1 KGHSH, CDR2 LQKENI. The length of the CDR3 is 15 residues. The CDR3 region is CASSLVRTGGNEQFF. In DNA form, the CDR3 reads TGTGCCAGCTCCCTCGTGAGGACAGGGGGGAATGAGCAGTTCTTC.

This chain links TRBV28 with TRBJ1-3; no firm D call. The CDR3 runs 14 residues. Per germline, CDR1 MDHEN and CDR2 SYDVKM. The V gene lost 0 bases and the J gene lost 0 bases, with 3 bases spanning the gap. DNA for the CDR3: TGTGCCAGCAGTTTATGGGGCTCTGGAAACACCATATATTTT. As protein: CASSLWGSGNTIYF.

This clone occurred once. The V and J genes are TRBV4-1 and TRBJ1-5; D is possibly TRBD1 (6 bases). Trimming left V 10 bases short and J 5 bases short, with 18 bases between. CDR1 MGHRA and CDR2 YSYEKL come from the germline V gene. The CDR3 has 14 amino acids. CDR3 loop: CAIPRGRADQPQHF. CDR3 DNA sequence: TGCGCCATACCGCGGGGGCGGGCGGATCAGCCCCAGCATTTT.

This clone occurred once. The chain employs TRBV9 and TRBJ2-5; 9 bases are shared with TRBD1. V was pared by 5 bases and J by 4 bases, with 6 bases of the junction left unmatched. Per germline, CDR1 SGDLS and CDR2 YYNGEE. CDR3 length: 14 residues. CDR3 loop: CASSFGTGIETQYF. For the CDR3, the DNA is TGTGCCAGCAGTTTCGGGACAGGGATAGAGACCCAGTACTTC.

About this clone: Other DNA variants within this sample encode the same CDR3. The chain employs TRBV2 and TRBJ2-5; 7 bases line up with TRBD2. After removal of 4 bases from V and 1 base from J, the junction contained 0 bases not matched to a gene. Germline lookup yields CDR1 SNHLY and CDR2 FYNNEI. This CDR3 has 13 residues. CDR3 in DNA: TGTGCCAGCAGTGGGGGGGGCCAAGAGACCCAGTACTTC. This sequence encodes CASSGGGQETQYF.

This clone was observed many times. The chain couples TRBV9 to TRBJ1-4; D gene ambiguous. V lost 3 bases and J 10 bases, leaving 16 bases between the germline ends. The CDR3 is 14 residues long. The germline V gene encodes CDR1 SGDLS and CDR2 YYNGEE. CDR3 bases: TGTGCCAGCAGCGCTCAATCCGAACCGGGAAAACTGTTTTTT. Encoded protein: CASSAQSEPGKLFF.

CDR3 region: CASSSGFGGGLDGYTF. CDR3 nucleotides: TGCGCCAGCAGCTCGGGTTTTGGGGGCGGGCTGGATGGCTACACCTTC. The genes are TRBV5-1 and TRBJ1-2; the D gene is possibly TRBD1 (6 bases). The germline CDR1 and CDR2 sequences are SGHRS and YFSETQ. V was shortened by 3 bases and J by 6 bases, with 21 bases between the two germline ends. The CDR3 has 16 amino acids.